The clone carrying this T cell receptor (beta chain) was detected a few times. The antigen is unknown. This record comes from a study of cytomegalovirus exposure and HLA in healthy donors. Overall study: The approximately 130 validation repertoires matched the approximately 700 first-cohort repertoires in platform, a later analysis reported. Study observations and caveats: Accounts indicate the classifier identified cytomegalovirus status with strong specificity and sensitivity. Later, an analysis found that TCR clusters from the first cohort tended to co-occur in the 90 to 150 validation repertoires.

The CDR3 extends over 11 amino acids. V shed 1 base and J shed 6 bases, with 2 bases lying between them. Germline V gives CDR1 SGHRS, CDR2 YFSETQ. Sequencing was performed with immunoSEQ multiplex PCR; in TCRdb, only in-frame clones are kept and a portion is missing. The sample comprises about 360,000 clones, about nine tenths of which are singletons, and 0.83% rests with the top ten. This chain connects TRBV5-1 to TRBJ2-1, with no clear D. Sequencing was carried out using PBMCs. The clonotype was recovered from a woman aged 18-29 years in good health and CMV-seronegative. CDR3 in amino acids: CASSLRNEQFF. The CDR3 DNA follows: TGCGCCAGCAGCTTGCGCAATGAGCAGTTCTTC.